This T cell receptor (beta chain) was captured by sequencing in a study of blood T cells in healthy people across ages. Findings and caveats of the study: Among T cells, TCR beta diversity per million cells dropped roughly linearly as age rose. There were more naive CD4+ cells and higher diversity in long-lived donors than in aged donors.

Researchers isolated at least 7 million PBMCs per sample. The germline V gene has CDR1 MGHRA and CDR2 YSYEKL. The CDR3 is made up of 15 amino acids. The germline V and J ends were trimmed by 0 bases and 4 bases, with 12 bases remaining between them. Points on this clonotype: Its antigen remains unidentified.

Through a sample-barcoded 5' primer and a J-beta primer mix, a second PCR was run for roughly 6 to 12 cycles. From the 5' RACE reads, TCRdb called clonotypes with MiXCR, one entry per CDR3 protein. The data hold about 780,000 distinct CDR3 sequences, with about half observed a single time. This clonotype was sampled from a man older than 75 in good health. Sequenced material: blood. This chain uses TRBV4-1 with TRBJ1-2; D is undetermined. The DNA of the CDR3 is TGCGCCAGCAGCCAAGACCCTGCGGGCCTCTATGGCTACACCTTC. Its protein is CASSQDPAGLYGYTF.